The 20 T cell receptor beta chains presented below share a single source sample, sequenced in a study of blood T cell repertoires in COVID-19. The method was immunoSEQ multiplex PCR; TCRdb's version includes in-frame clones alone and lacks a portion of them. The data contain around 82,000 clones, around 90% of them seen just once; the ten biggest clones take up 6.9%. Material: peripheral blood. Every receptor here comes from a human donor in a cohort sampled during active COVID-19.

This clone was seen only once. The chain couples TRBV19 to TRBJ1-6; 9 nucleotides line up with TRBD1. The V segment lost 7 bases and the J segment 6 bases; nucleotides outside the gene matches: 10. In germline, CDR1 is LNHDA, CDR2 SQIVND (reference sequence). The CDR3 is made up of 16 amino acids. CDR3 nucleotide sequence: TGTGCCAGTATCGATACCCGGACAGGGGTTAATTCACCCCTCCACTTT. As protein: CASIDTRTGVNSPLHF.

This clone was found once. The genes are TRBV15 and TRBJ2-7, with TRBD2 matching over 8 bases. With 3 bases clipped from V and 2 bases from J, the junction kept 9 bases outside the gene matches. CDR1 and CDR2 (germline): LNHNV, YYDKDF (reference sequence). The CDR3 is 16 amino acids. The CDR3 here is CATSRGSGDYPYEQYF. For the CDR3, the DNA is TGTGCCACCAGCAGGGGTAGCGGGGACTACCCCTACGAGCAGTACTTC.

The chain joins TRBV7-9 to TRBJ2-3; D is uncertain. Between the trimmed V and J ends, which lost 7 bases and 2 bases, there was a span of 7 bases. Germline assignment: CDR1 SEHNR and CDR2 FQNEAQ (reference sequence). The CDR3 sequence is 12 residues long. CDR3 nucleotides: TGTGCCAGCACCCGTATCACAGATACGCAGTATTTT. It translates to CASTRITDTQYF.

The chain recombines TRBV19 with TRBJ2-1; 9 nucleotides line up with TRBD2. After removal of 6 bases from V and 4 bases from J, the junction contained 7 bases not matched to a gene. Germline CDR1 and CDR2: LNHDA and SQIVND (reference sequence). This CDR3 has 15 residues. This chain's CDR3 is CASRVAGEWYNEQFF. CDR3 DNA sequence: TGTGCCAGTAGAGTAGCGGGGGAGTGGTACAATGAGCAGTTCTTC.

V gene TRBV12-3 or TRBV12-4 combines with J gene TRBJ1-2, with D tentatively TRBD1 (5 bases). The CDR3 has 12 amino acids. Trimming took 7 bases from V and 7 from J, leaving 13 bases between them. The CDR3 DNA sequence: TGTGCCAGCATCTTGGGGCCGGGTGGCTACACCTTC. It is translated as CASILGPGGYTF.

The V call is TRBV18, the J call TRBJ1-5; TRBD1 agrees at 9 bases. The V gene's germline CDR1 is KGHSH and CDR2 LQKENI. This CDR3 region has 16 residues. V shed 3 bases, J shed 0 bases, and the junction held 3 bases outside the gene matches. The CDR3 sequence is CASSPGTGYSNQPQHF. The CDR3 DNA reads TGTGCCAGCTCACCTGGGACAGGGTATAGCAATCAGCCCCAGCATTTT.

The chain is built from TRBV11-3 and TRBJ2-1; 12 positions agree with TRBD2. Germline CDR1 and CDR2: SGHNT and YENEEA. V was pared by 5 bases and J by 6 bases, with 5 bases of the junction left unmatched. The CDR3 consists of 15 residues. CDR3: CASSLGLAGLNEQFF. The CDR3 DNA reads as TGTGCCAGCAGCCTGGGACTAGCGGGTCTCAATGAGCAGTTCTTC.

This chain links TRBV12-5 with TRBJ1-3, with 7 bases fitting TRBD1. CDR1 is LGHNT and CDR2 is FRNRAP in the germline V gene. Trimming removed 4 bases from V and 2 bases from J; junction bases left unmatched: 5. The CDR3 contains 15 residues. This CDR3 reads CASGSRDRAGNTIYF. The CDR3 DNA follows: TGTGCTAGTGGTTCACGCGACAGGGCTGGAAACACCATATATTTT.

This rearrangement joins TRBV4-3 to TRBJ1-2, with 8 bases that match TRBD1. This CDR3 spans 14 amino acids. The junction had 4 bases not matched to a gene; V was cut back by 2 bases and J by 5 bases. CDR1 and CDR2 (germline): LGHNA, YSLEER. The DNA of the CDR3 is TGCGCCAGCAGCCAAATAGGGGACAGGTATGGCTACACCTTC. Translation gives CASSQIGDRYGYTF.

The chain couples TRBV7-2 to TRBJ2-5; D perhaps matches TRBD2 (5 bases). V was pared by 5 bases and J by 5 bases, with 9 bases between. This CDR3 is built from 12 residues. Germline V gene data show CDR1 as SGHTA and CDR2 as FQGNSA. The CDR3 coding sequence is TGTGCCAGCAGCATACCGGGGGAGACCCAGTACTTC. Translation: CASSIPGETQYF.

The chain links TRBV18 to TRBJ1-1; D not resolved. The V and J ends lost 3 bases and 7 bases respectively, with 15 bases between them. The CDR3 loop spans 14 amino acids. Germline CDR1 is KGHSH and CDR2 is LQKENI. Here the CDR3 reads CASSPSVGGLEAFF. The CDR3 DNA follows: TGTGCCAGCTCACCGTCTGTGGGAGGCCTTGAAGCTTTCTTT.

A single count supports this clone. The chain is built from TRBV5-1 and TRBJ2-6; 12 nucleotides line up with TRBD2. V lost 4 bases to trimming and J lost 2 bases; unmatched junction nucleotides: 7. The germline CDR1 and CDR2 sequences are SGHRS and YFSETQ. The CDR3 spans 18 residues. The CDR3 sequence is CASSPMTSGGTGANVLTF. For the CDR3, the DNA is TGCGCCAGCAGCCCAATGACTAGCGGGGGCACTGGGGCCAACGTCCTGACTTTC.

The chain uses TRBV27 and TRBJ1-2; the match to TRBD1 covers 8 bases. This CDR3 contains 16 residues. Germline CDR1 and CDR2: MNHEY and SMNVEV (reference sequence). V was pared by 3 bases and J by 4 bases, with 10 bases of the junction left unmatched. CDR3 sequence: CASSFLPGQGSYGYTF. DNA for the CDR3: TGTGCCAGCAGTTTCCTCCCCGGACAGGGAAGCTATGGCTACACCTTC.

The J gene is TRBJ1-1, the V gene TRBV11-2, with 7 bases aligning to TRBD1. Germline CDR1 SGHAT, CDR2 FQNNGV. The CDR3 spans 14 residues. The V gene end was trimmed by 5 bases and the J gene end by 6 bases; junction bases not matched to a gene: 9. Here the CDR3 reads CASSQLRGRAEAFF. The CDR3, as DNA: TGTGCCAGCAGCCAGCTGAGGGGGCGAGCTGAAGCTTTCTTT. The entire variable domain, with the rest obtained from reference TRBV11-2 and TRBJ1-1, is as follows: EAGVAQSPRYKIIEKRQSVAFWCNPISGHATLYWYQQILGQGPKLLIQFQNNGVVDDSQLPKDRFSAERLKGVDSTLKIQPAKLEDSAVYLCASSQLRGRAEAFFGQGTRLTVV.

This clone has just a few counts. The rearrangement joins TRBV2 to TRBJ1-4, with TRBD1 matching 7 bases. This CDR3 spans 15 amino acids. Germline values: CDR1 SNHLY, CDR2 FYNNEI. Trimming cost V 3 bases and J 5 bases; bases outside gene matches: 6. The CDR3 coding sequence is TGTGCCAGCAGTGACGGGGACAGAGTAAATGAAAAACTGTTTTTT. Protein product: CASSDGDRVNEKLFF.

The chain couples TRBV30 to TRBJ2-5, with TRBD2 as a possible D gene (6 bases). V was clipped by 0 bases and J by 1 base, with 15 bases between them. This CDR3 spans 16 amino acids. Germline CDR1 reads GTSNPN; CDR2 reads SVGIG (reference sequence). The DNA of the CDR3 is TGTGCCTGGAGTGTGGGACGGGGGAGTCTCCAAGAGACCCAGTACTTC. It translates to CAWSVGRGSLQETQYF.

The chain joins TRBV5-4 to TRBJ2-3; a possible D gene is TRBD1 (6 bases). The CDR3 consists of 15 residues. From germline, CDR1 is SGHNT and CDR2 YYREEE (reference sequence). V was cut by 0 bases and J by 5 bases, with 13 bases left in between. The CDR3: CASSLDGRGIDTQYF. CDR3 bases: TGTGCCAGCAGCTTGGACGGCAGGGGTATAGATACGCAGTATTTT. Full variable domain (outside the CDR3, taken from reference TRBV5-4 and TRBJ2-3): ETGVTQSPTHLIKTRGQQVTLRCSSQSGHNTVSWYQQALGQGPQFIFQYYREEENGRGNFPPRFSGLQFPNYSSELNVNALELDDSALYLCASSLDGRGIDTQYFGPGTRLTVL.

The V call is TRBV11-2, the J call TRBJ2-1; 11 nucleotides match TRBD2. CDR3 size: 16 residues. Germline CDR1 and CDR2: SGHAT and FQNNGV. With V trimmed by 1 base and J by 4 bases, 3 bases remained unmatched. CDR3 residues: CASSLGSSGGYNEQFF. DNA of the CDR3: TGTGCCAGCAGCTTAGGTTCTAGCGGGGGGTACAATGAGCAGTTCTTC.

About this clone: Within the sample, other DNA sequences also encode this same CDR3. The gene calls are TRBV5-1 and TRBJ1-1, with a tentative D call TRBD1 (5 bases). CDR3 length equals 16 residues. The ends were cut back, 0 bases at V and 5 bases at J, with 17 bases in the middle. The germline CDR1 and CDR2 sequences are SGHRS and YFSETQ. The CDR3 loop reads CASSLEGRGEGTEAFF. DNA of the CDR3: TGCGCCAGCAGCTTGGAGGGTCGGGGGGAAGGTACTGAAGCTTTCTTT.

The CDR3 here is CASSLVGRGKFYEQYF. In DNA, the CDR3 is TGTGCCAGCAGCTTAGTAGGGCGGGGGAAATTTTACGAGCAGTACTTC. The chain employs TRBV7-9 and TRBJ2-7; 7 bases agree with TRBD2. Trimming at V came to 1 base and at J to 4 bases, leaving 10 bases not matched to a gene. In germline, CDR1 is SEHNR, CDR2 FQNEAQ (reference sequence). The CDR3 spans 16 residues. The full variable domain, its missing parts supplied by reference TRBV7-9 and TRBJ2-7, is DTGVSQNPRHKITKRGQNVTFRCDPISEHNRLYWYRQTLGQGPEFLTYFQNEAQLEKSRLLSDRFSAERPKGSFSTLEIQRTEQGDSAMYLCASSLVGRGKFYEQYFGPGTRLTVT.